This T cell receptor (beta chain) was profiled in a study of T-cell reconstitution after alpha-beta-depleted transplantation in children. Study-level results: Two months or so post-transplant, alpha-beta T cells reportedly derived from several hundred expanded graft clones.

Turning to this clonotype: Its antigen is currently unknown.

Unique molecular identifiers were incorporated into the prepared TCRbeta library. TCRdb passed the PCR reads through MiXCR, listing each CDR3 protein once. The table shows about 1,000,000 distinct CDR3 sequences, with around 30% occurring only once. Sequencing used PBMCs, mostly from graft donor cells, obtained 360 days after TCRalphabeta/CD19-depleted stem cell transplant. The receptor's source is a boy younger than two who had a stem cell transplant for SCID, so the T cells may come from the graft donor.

CDR3 bases: TGTGCCAGCAGCCTCCAGGGGGCGGGCATGAACACTGAAGCTTTCTTT. Amino acid sequence: CASSLQGAGMNTEAFF. This chain uses TRBV7-2 with TRBJ1-1; 8 bases fit TRBD1. V lost 5 bases and J lost 0; bases outside the gene matches: 8. The CDR3 is 16 amino acids. CDR1 is SGHTA, CDR2 FQGNSA, per germline.